These 9 T cell receptor beta chains were all obtained from the same sample, sequenced in a study of blood T cell repertoires in COVID-19. Here immunoSEQ multiplex PCR was the method, and the copy in TCRdb shows in-frame clones only, minus some. The top ten clones hold about 5% of a sample with 200,000 to 250,000 clones, roughly 90% of them seen once. Sequenced: peripheral blood. Receptors originate from a woman in her thirties or forties with acute or convalescent COVID-19.

This chain uses TRBV19 with TRBJ2-6, with D hard to call. This CDR3 has 15 residues. Trimming took off 0 bases at V and 9 bases at J, with 12 bases between the two ends. Germline CDR1 and CDR2: LNHDA and SQIVND (reference sequence). The DNA for the CDR3 is TGTGCCAGTAGTATAGATCCGGGTCCTTTCAACGTCCTGACTTTC. Protein: CASSIDPGPFNVLTF.

The V gene is TRBV6-2 or TRBV6-3, the J gene TRBJ1-2; D remains ambiguous. The CDR3 is made up of 15 amino acids. Germline V lookup: CDR1 MNHEY, CDR2 SVGEGT. Trimming left V 2 bases short and J 5 bases short, with 15 bases between. The CDR3 coding sequence is TGTGCCAGCAGTTACGCTCGGGGATGGTTATATGGCTACACCTTC. Protein product: CASSYARGWLYGYTF.

The rearrangement links TRBV5-1 to TRBJ2-2, with D unresolved. This CDR3 contains 13 residues. Germline CDR1 is SGHRS and CDR2 is YFSETQ. V was trimmed by 0 bases and J by 5 bases, leaving 5 bases between them. Here the CDR3 DNA reads TGCGCCAGCAGCTTGGGCAGGACCGGGGAGCTGTTTTTT. Its protein is CASSLGRTGELFF.

The J gene is TRBJ1-2, the V gene TRBV2; D is uncertain. Germline V gene data show CDR1 as SNHLY and CDR2 as FYNNEI. V lost 1 base to trimming and J lost 3 bases, with 12 bases between them. The CDR3 covers 15 residues. DNA of the CDR3: TGTGCCAGCAGTGAAGTGTGGACTTCCCACTATGGCTACACCTTC. Encoded protein: CASSEVWTSHYGYTF.

This sequence joins TRBV6-1 and TRBJ1-1; the match to TRBD1 covers 9 bases. V lost 3 bases, J lost 5 bases, and 4 bases stayed unmatched. The V gene's germline CDR1 is MNHNS and CDR2 SASEGT. CDR3 length: 14 residues. The CDR3 is CASSEDRGRTEAFF. The CDR3 coding sequence is TGTGCCAGCAGTGAGGACAGGGGCAGGACTGAAGCTTTCTTT.

V is TRBV11-2 and J is TRBJ1-2; TRBD1 agrees at 7 bases. CDR1 is SGHAT and CDR2 is FQNNGV in the germline V gene. The CDR3 has 16 amino acids. The ends lost 5 bases at V and 4 bases at J; junction bases unmatched: 13. CDR3 amino acids: CASSPGGPTHLYGYTF. CDR3 DNA: TGTGCCAGCAGCCCAGGGGGACCCACTCATCTCTATGGCTACACCTTC.

As concerns this clone: This CDR3 is also generated by other DNA sequences in the sample. The chain combines TRBV29-1 with TRBJ2-5; 8 bases match TRBD1. The germline V gene encodes CDR1 SQVTM and CDR2 ANQGSEA. J was trimmed by 4 bases and V by 6 bases; bases with no gene match: 1. The length of the CDR3 is 11 residues. In DNA, the CDR3 is TGCAGCGTGGACAGGGCAGAGACCCAGTACTTC. It specifies CSVDRAETQYF.

V usage is TRBV5-1 and J usage is TRBJ2-5; D gene unclear. Germline V gene data show CDR1 as SGHRS and CDR2 as YFSETQ. This CDR3 contains 14 residues. V lost 2 bases to trimming and J lost 0 bases, with 8 bases between them. The CDR3 spells CASSLRVHQETQYF. In nucleotides, the CDR3 is TGCGCCAGCAGCTTACGGGTTCACCAAGAGACCCAGTACTTC.

This chain joins TRBV7-2 and TRBJ1-5; 9 bases align to TRBD1. The CDR3 spans 15 residues. Germline values: CDR1 SGHTA, CDR2 FQGNSA. Trimming cost V 4 bases and J 3 bases; bases outside gene matches: 4. The CDR3 nucleotides read TGTGCCAGCAGCTGGACAGGGGCCGACAATCAGCCCCAGCATTTT. Translated, it gives CASSWTGADNQPQHF.